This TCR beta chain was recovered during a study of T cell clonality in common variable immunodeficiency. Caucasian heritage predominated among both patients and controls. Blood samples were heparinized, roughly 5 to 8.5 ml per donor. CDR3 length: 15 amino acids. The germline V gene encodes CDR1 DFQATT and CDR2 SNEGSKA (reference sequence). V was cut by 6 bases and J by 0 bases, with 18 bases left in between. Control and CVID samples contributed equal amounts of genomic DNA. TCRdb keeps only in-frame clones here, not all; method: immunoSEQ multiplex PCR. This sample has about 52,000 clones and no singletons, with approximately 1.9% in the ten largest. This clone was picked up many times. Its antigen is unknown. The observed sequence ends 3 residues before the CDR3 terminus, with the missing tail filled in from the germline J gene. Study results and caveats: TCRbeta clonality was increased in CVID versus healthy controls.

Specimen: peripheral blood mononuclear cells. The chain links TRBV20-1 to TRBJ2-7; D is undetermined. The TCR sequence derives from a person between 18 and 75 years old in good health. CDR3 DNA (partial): TGCAGTGCCACCCCTGGTCGCGGTAGCTCCTACGAG. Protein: CSATPGRGSSYE. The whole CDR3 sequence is CSATPGRGSSYEQYF.